This TCR beta chain was identified during a study of CD8 T cells in ankylosing spondylitis. Study-wide results and limits: For ankylosing spondylitis blood, a TCR beta motif of about eight highly homologous variants appeared characteristic.

This clonotype has at least ten counts. What it binds is unknown. Germline CDR1 and CDR2: SGHVS and FQNEAQ. V was pared by 4 bases and J by 0 bases, with 4 bases of the junction left unmatched. CDR3 length: 16 amino acids. In TCRdb, the 5' RACE reads were re-called with MiXCR into one record per CDR3 protein. The table shows 90,000 to 120,000 distinct CDR3 sequences, with approximately 25% occurring only once. V gene TRBV7-8 combines with J gene TRBJ1-3; TRBD1 matches at 9 bases. The specimen sequenced was synovial fluid, either unsorted or a sorted T cell fraction (not recorded which). The clonotype was recovered from a male donor with ankylosing spondylitis. CDR3 nucleotide sequence: TGTGCCAGCAGCTGGGGGACAGGGAGCTCTGGAAACACCATATATTTT. This gives the protein CASSWGTGSSGNTIYF.